This T cell receptor (beta chain) was recorded in a study of cytomegalovirus exposure and HLA in healthy donors. The PCR used 60 Vbeta and 13 Jbeta primers. Assay used: immunoSEQ multiplex PCR; TCRdb lists only in-frame clones, some missing. Of approximately 170,000 clones in the sample, less than 90% were seen once. CDR1 and CDR2 (germline): MDHEN, SYDVKM. This CDR3 is 14 amino acids long. V lost 8 bases and J lost 0; bases outside the gene matches: 4. This sequence originates from a woman in her 50s in good health and CMV-seropositive. The sample taken for sequencing was PBMCs. This rearrangement joins TRBV28 to TRBJ1-5; 7 bases line up with TRBD1. The CDR3 is CASGQEYSNQPQHF. The CDR3 DNA is TGTGCCAGCGGACAGGAATATAGCAATCAGCCCCAGCATTTT.